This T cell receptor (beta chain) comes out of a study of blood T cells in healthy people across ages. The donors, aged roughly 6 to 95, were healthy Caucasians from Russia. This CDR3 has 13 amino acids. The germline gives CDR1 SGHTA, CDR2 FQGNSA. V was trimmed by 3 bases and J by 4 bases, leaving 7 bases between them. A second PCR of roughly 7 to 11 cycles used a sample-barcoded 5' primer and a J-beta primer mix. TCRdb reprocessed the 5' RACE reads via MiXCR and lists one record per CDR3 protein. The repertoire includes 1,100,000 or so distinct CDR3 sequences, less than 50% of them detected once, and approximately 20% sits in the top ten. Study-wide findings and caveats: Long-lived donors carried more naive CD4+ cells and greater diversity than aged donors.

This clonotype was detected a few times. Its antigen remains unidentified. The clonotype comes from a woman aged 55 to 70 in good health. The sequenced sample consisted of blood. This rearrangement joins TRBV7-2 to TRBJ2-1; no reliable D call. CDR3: CASSFARYNEQFF. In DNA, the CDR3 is TGTGCCAGCAGCTTCGCGCGGTACAATGAGCAGTTCTTC.